This entry lists 17 T cell receptor beta chains sequenced from one sample in a study of T cell changes during pregnancy in multiple sclerosis. Sequencing was performed with immunoSEQ multiplex PCR; in TCRdb, only in-frame clones are kept and a portion is missing. The table shows about 97,000 clones, with 90% occurring only once. The sequenced sample was peripheral blood, obtained in the second trimester of pregnancy. These receptors came from a female donor in good health, enrolled as a control in a pregnancy study.

The chain couples TRBV5-1 to TRBJ2-6; D uncertain. There are 15 residues in the CDR3. CDR1 is SGHRS, CDR2 YFSETQ, per germline. The V gene lost 0 bases and the J gene lost 2 bases, with 6 bases spanning the gap. The CDR3 is CASSLEQPGANVLTF. The CDR3 nucleotides are TGCGCCAGCAGCTTGGAACAGCCTGGGGCCAACGTCCTGACTTTC.

This chain joins TRBV7-8 and TRBJ2-1, with 8 positions matching TRBD1. J was trimmed by 3 bases and V by 1 base; bases with no gene match: 5. Germline V gene lookup returns CDR1 SGHVS and CDR2 FQNEAQ. This CDR3 has 16 residues. Here the CDR3 DNA reads TGTGCCAGCAGCTTAGTGAGGACAGGGTTCTACAATGAGCAGTTCTTC. Translation: CASSLVRTGFYNEQFF.

The rearrangement links TRBV4-3 to TRBJ2-3; D might be TRBD2 (6 bases). The ends were cut back, 2 bases at V and 2 bases at J, with 14 bases in the middle. CDR1 is LGHNA, CDR2 YSLEER, per germline. The CDR3 runs to 16 residues. In nucleotides, the CDR3 is TGCGCCAGCAGCCAAACTGCGGGACCTTCCACAGATACGCAGTATTTT. The encoded protein is CASSQTAGPSTDTQYF.

The CDR3 loop is CASSEAYRAAYEQYF. The DNA for the CDR3 is TGTGCCAGCAGTGAAGCGTACAGGGCGGCCTACGAGCAGTACTTC. The gene calls are TRBV6-1 and TRBJ2-7, with D perhaps matching TRBD1 (6 bases). Per the germline V gene, CDR1 is MNHNS and CDR2 is SASEGT. CDR3 length equals 15 residues. Trimming cost V 0 bases and J 2 bases, with 11 bases left between them.

Only a few counts were recorded for this clone. The chain carries TRBV6-6 and TRBJ1-1; 7 nucleotides match TRBD1. Germline V gives CDR1 MNHNY, CDR2 SVGAGI (reference sequence). The CDR3 is 11 residues long. J was trimmed by 12 bases and V by 5 bases; bases with no gene match: 6. CDR3 sequence reads: CASSQTGRTFF. CDR3 nucleotides: TGTGCCAGCAGTCAGACAGGGAGAACTTTCTTT.

The chain couples TRBV18 to TRBJ2-5, with TRBD1 as a possible D gene (5 bases). V lost 5 bases and J 4 bases, leaving 14 bases between the germline ends. Per the germline V gene, CDR1 is KGHSH and CDR2 is LQKENI. The CDR3 is 14 residues long. DNA of the CDR3: TGTGCCAGCTCAACTCAGGGTGTAGGAGAGACCCAGTACTTC. Protein: CASSTQGVGETQYF. The variable domain in full, completed from reference TRBV18 and TRBJ2-5, reads NAGVMQNPRHLVRRRGQEARLRCSPMKGHSHVYWYRQLPEEGLKFMVYLQKENIIDESGMPKERFSAEFPKEGPSILRIQQVVRGDSAAYFCASSTQGVGETQYFGPGTRLLVL.

V is TRBV29-1 and J is TRBJ2-2; 10 bases map to TRBD1. Germline values: CDR1 SQVTM, CDR2 ANQGSEA. The CDR3 runs 15 residues. V shed 7 bases and J 4 bases; nucleotides not matched to a gene: 9. The CDR3 sequence: CSAVRQGARTGELFF. In DNA form, the CDR3 reads TGCAGCGCCGTAAGACAGGGGGCGCGCACCGGGGAGCTGTTTTTT.

The rearrangement uses TRBV7-2 and TRBJ2-7, with D unresolved. The CDR3 sequence is 13 residues long. With 1 base removed from V and 3 bases from J, the gap between germline ends came to 7 bases. Looked up from germline, CDR1 is SGHTA and CDR2 is FQGNSA. The CDR3 nucleotides read TGTGCCAGCAGCTTAGGGGCTTACTACGAGCAGTACTTC. Protein product: CASSLGAYYEQYF.

The gene calls are TRBV19 and TRBJ1-2; 7 bases align to TRBD1. With V trimmed by 1 base and J by 4 bases, 15 bases remained unmatched. This CDR3 region has 18 residues. CDR1 and CDR2 from the germline V gene are LNHDA and SQIVND (reference sequence). This CDR3 reads CASSIVGHPRQGSYGYTF. CDR3 sequence (DNA): TGTGCCAGTAGTATAGTAGGACACCCACGACAGGGCAGCTATGGCTACACCTTC.

J is TRBJ2-7 and V is TRBV7-9; no clear D. The V gene's germline CDR1 is SEHNR and CDR2 FQNEAQ (reference sequence). CDR3 length equals 14 residues. Trimming cost V 5 bases and J 0 bases, with 11 bases left between them. The CDR3 coding sequence is TGTGCCAGCAGCCAGGCCGTTATCTCCTACGAGCAGTACTTC. This codes for CASSQAVISYEQYF.

The chain has TRBV7-6 and TRBJ1-5, with 8 bases aligning to TRBD1. The CDR3 sequence is 14 residues long. V shed 5 bases, J shed 4 bases, and the junction held 4 bases outside the gene matches. CDR1 SGHVS and CDR2 FNYEAQ come from the germline V gene. The CDR3 DNA sequence: TGTGCCAGCAGCCTGGACAGGGTAAATCAGCCCCAGCATTTT. Its protein is CASSLDRVNQPQHF. Using reference TRBV7-6 and TRBJ1-5 for the parts outside the CDR3, the full variable domain is GAGVSQSPRYKVTKRGQDVALRCDPISGHVSLYWYRQALGQGPEFLTYFNYEAQQDKSGLPNDRFSAERPEGSISTLTIQRTEQRDSAMYRCASSLDRVNQPQHFGDGTRLSIL.

The rearrangement joins TRBV7-8 to TRBJ2-5; a possible D gene is TRBD2 (5 bases). The CDR3 runs to 11 residues. V dropped 8 bases and J dropped 5 bases, with 9 bases sitting between them. CDR1 is SGHVS and CDR2 is FQNEAQ in the germline V gene. The CDR3 coding sequence is TGTGCCAGCCGACTATTGGAGACCCAGTACTTC. This gives the protein CASRLLETQYF. Combining the CDR3 with reference TRBV7-8 and TRBJ2-5 gives the whole variable domain GAGVSQSPRYKVAKRGQDVALRCDPISGHVSLFWYQQALGQGPEFLTYFQNEAQLDKSGLPSDRFFAERPEGSVSTLKIQRTQQEDSAVYLCASRLLETQYFGPGTRLLVL.

This clone was recorded only once. This sequence joins TRBV19 and TRBJ1-1; tentatively, D is TRBD1 (5 bases). The germline gives CDR1 LNHDA, CDR2 SQIVND (reference sequence). V gave up 6 bases and J gave up 2 bases, with 19 bases separating them. This CDR3 is built from 16 residues. The CDR3 spells CASSPRGLQGNTEAFF. CDR3 sequence (DNA): TGTGCCAGTAGCCCAAGAGGATTGCAGGGAAACACTGAAGCTTTCTTT.

The V call is TRBV6-5, the J call TRBJ1-2; D call uncertain. Germline CDR1 MNHEY, CDR2 SVGAGI. The CDR3 has 15 residues. V lost 0 bases and J 3 bases, leaving 11 bases between the germline ends. Here the CDR3 reads CASSYSTPGYYGYTF. CDR3 coding DNA: TGTGCCAGCAGTTACTCGACTCCGGGGTACTATGGCTACACCTTC.

The chain uses TRBV14 and TRBJ2-7, with 14 bases fitting TRBD2. Germline V CDR1 and CDR2: SGHDN, FVKESK. The CDR3 is made up of 18 amino acids. V trimming: 0 bases; J trimming: 2 bases; junction bases outside the gene matches: 6. Here the CDR3 reads CASSQDGGLAGETYEQYF. Written as DNA, the CDR3 is TGTGCCAGCAGCCAAGATGGGGGACTAGCGGGGGAGACCTACGAGCAGTACTTC.

The chain combines TRBV13 with TRBJ1-1; tentatively, D is TRBD1 (5 bases). Germline V gene data show CDR1 as PRHDT and CDR2 as FYEKMQ (reference sequence). There are 13 residues in the CDR3. V was pared by 5 bases and J by 3 bases, with 10 bases between. The CDR3 is CASSRDRDTEAFF. CDR3 sequence (DNA): TGTGCCAGCAGCCGAGACAGAGACACTGAAGCTTTCTTT.

As DNA, the CDR3 is TGTGCCAGTAGTATGGGACAGAGGGTGAGAGGCTACACCTTC. This codes for CASSMGQRVRGYTF. The genes are TRBV19 and TRBJ1-2; 7 nucleotides line up with TRBD1. The V and J ends lost 3 bases and 8 bases, in that order; junction bases with no gene match: 9. The CDR3 has 14 amino acids. The V gene's germline CDR1 is LNHDA and CDR2 SQIVND (reference sequence).